These 10 T cell receptor beta chains came from one sample sequenced in a study of regulatory T cells in long-lasting Graves disease (dated by TCRdb to the early 2020s). Libraries were constructed by multiplex PCR. TCRdb shows the sequencer as Illumina HiSeq 4000. iRepertoire HTBI primers and Arm-PCR amplification of CDR3 regions were used to construct TCR beta libraries. In-frame beta chains were kept once TCRdb had trimmed the public reads at Q25 with fastp and called clones with MiXCR. Rows merge per CDR3 protein into single entries with the most common DNA and genes. Counted in this sample were under 300,000 distinct CDR3 sequences; roughly 18% of them appeared once. The top ten hold roughly a fifth of the sample. Explained via the paper, the time point label denotes: newly diagnosed GD, antithyroid drugs for less than 3 months. For both TCR sequencing and RNA sequencing, RNA was extracted from PBMCs using TRIzol.

Sequences were derived from peripheral blood mononuclear cells (PBMCs), sampled at new diagnosis, from a patient treated with antithyroid drugs. These receptors were taken from a female donor with Graves disease.

This clonotype was counted at least ten times. The chain carries TRBV2 and TRBJ2-7; the match to TRBD2 covers 7 bases. V was pared by 4 bases and J by 7 bases, with 4 bases of the junction left unmatched. The germline V gene encodes CDR1 SNHLY and CDR2 FYNNEI. There are 12 residues in the CDR3. Written as DNA, the CDR3 is TGTGCCAGCAGTGGGGGGGGTGAAGAGCAGTACTTC. The encoded protein is CASSGGGEEQYF.

This clonotype was detected many times. V and J are TRBV24-1 and TRBJ2-3; tentative D call: TRBD1 (5 bases). V lost 4 bases and J lost 2, with 18 bases in between. Looked up from germline, CDR1 is KGHDR and CDR2 is SFDVKD. The CDR3 contains 17 residues. DNA for the CDR3: TGTGCCACCAGTGACGTGTCGACAGCACCTCACACAGATACGCAGTATTTT. Amino acids: CATSDVSTAPHTDTQYF.

A word on this clonotype: A read error is likely here: a far larger clone is one base away. The genes are TRBV7-3 and TRBJ2-3; weak D call: TRBD2 (6 bases). In germline, CDR1 is SGHTA, CDR2 FQGTGA. The CDR3 is made up of 13 amino acids. The CDR3: CASSLAESDTQYF. CDR3 in DNA: TGTGCTAGCAGCTTAGCGGAGTCAGATACGCAGTATTTT.

This clonotype was counted many times. As DNA, the CDR3 is TGTGCCAGCAGTGGTAGCAATCAGCCCCAGCATTTT. Encoded protein: CASSGSNQPQHF. The chain has TRBV6-2 or TRBV6-3 and TRBJ1-5; D is unresolved. The germline V and J ends were trimmed by 5 bases and 0 bases, with 2 bases remaining between them. Germline CDR1 and CDR2: MNHEY and SVGEGT. There are 12 residues in the CDR3.

V and J are TRBV19 and TRBJ1-4, with D possibly being TRBD1 (5 bases). CDR1 is LNHDA, CDR2 SQIVND, per germline (reference sequence). The length of the CDR3 is 14 residues. V lost 5 bases, J lost 4 bases, and 11 bases lay in between. The CDR3 DNA is TGTGCCAGTAGTGGGGGACGAGGTAATGAAAAACTGTTTTTT. Its translation: CASSGGRGNEKLFF.

As to this clonotype: A read error may be the cause here, since a much bigger clone is one base away. This chain uses TRBV28 with TRBJ2-3, with D uncertain. Germline CDR1 reads MDHEN; CDR2 reads SYDVKM. The germline V and J ends were trimmed by 10 bases and 1 base, with 15 bases remaining between them. The CDR3 loop spans 14 amino acids. CDR3 bases: TGTGCCAACAGCAGCATCCTACGCACAGATACGCAGTATTTT. Encoded protein: CANSSILRTDTQYF.

This clonotype was detected ten times or more. The rearrangement links TRBV11-2 to TRBJ2-2, with D perhaps TRBD1 (5 bases). CDR3 length: 15 amino acids. V dropped 1 base and J dropped 3 bases, with 9 bases sitting between them. Germline CDR1 reads SGHAT; CDR2 reads FQNNGV. In DNA form, the CDR3 reads TGTGCCAGCAGCTTAGTCCAGGGCGACACCGGGGAGCTGTTTTTT. This translates into CASSLVQGDTGELFF.

This clonotype was observed a handful of times. Germline is not matched at one junction end, which may reflect a read error. The chain has TRBV5-5 and TRBJ1-1; the D is unclear. The CDR3 extends over 13 amino acids. From germline, CDR1 is SGHKS and CDR2 YYEKEE (reference sequence). In nucleotides, the CDR3 is TGTGCCGGCAGCTCGACGGTGAACACTGAAGCTTTCTTT. Amino acids: CAGSSTVNTEAFF.

This clonotype was detected many times. V usage is TRBV12-5 and J usage is TRBJ1-2, with D unclear. The germline CDR1 and CDR2 sequences are LGHNT and FRNRAP. Trimming cost V 0 bases and J 3 bases, with 11 bases left between them. The CDR3 spans 15 residues. This CDR3 reads CASGLVRGGYYGYTF. CDR3 DNA sequence: TGTGCTAGTGGTTTGGTACGAGGCGGTTACTATGGCTACACCTTC.

In its sample, this clonotype was seen many times. The chain combines TRBV10-3 with TRBJ2-2; 9 bases map to TRBD1. This CDR3 comprises 13 residues. Germline loops: CDR1 ENHRY, CDR2 SYGVKD. The V gene end was trimmed by 9 bases and the J gene end by 5 bases; junction bases not matched to a gene: 4. The CDR3 DNA reads as TGTGCCATTTCCGGGACAGGGACCGGGGAGCTGTTTTTT. It specifies CAISGTGTGELFF.